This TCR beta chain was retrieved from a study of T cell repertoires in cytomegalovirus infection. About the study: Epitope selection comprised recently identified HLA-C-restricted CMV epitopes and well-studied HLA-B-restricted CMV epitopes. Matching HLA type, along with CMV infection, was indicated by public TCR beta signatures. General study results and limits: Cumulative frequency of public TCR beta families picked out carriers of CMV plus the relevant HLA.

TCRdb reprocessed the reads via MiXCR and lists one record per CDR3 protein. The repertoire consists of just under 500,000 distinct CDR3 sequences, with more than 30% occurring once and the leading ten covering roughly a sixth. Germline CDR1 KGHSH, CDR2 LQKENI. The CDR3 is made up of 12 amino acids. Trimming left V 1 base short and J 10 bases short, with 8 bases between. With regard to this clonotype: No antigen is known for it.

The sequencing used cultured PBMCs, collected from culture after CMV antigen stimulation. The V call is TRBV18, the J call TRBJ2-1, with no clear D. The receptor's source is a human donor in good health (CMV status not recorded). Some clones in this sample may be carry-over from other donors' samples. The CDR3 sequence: CASSPLPMEQFF. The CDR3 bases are TGTGCCAGCTCACCACTGCCCATGGAGCAGTTCTTC.